This T cell receptor beta chain stems from a study of T cell responses to AZD1222 COVID-19 vaccine. The protocol was immunoSEQ multiplex PCR, while the TCRdb copy is restricted to in-frame clones and leaves out a portion. The table lists roughly 120,000 clones, 70% to 90% of them singletons. Trimming cost V 0 bases and J 0 bases, with 11 bases left between them. CDR3 length: 16 residues. Germline assignment: CDR1 SGDLS and CDR2 YYNGEE. The sequence came from an adult in good health. The chain carries TRBV9 and TRBJ2-3; D may be TRBD2 (6 bases). Sequencing used peripheral blood, obtained on day 0 of AZD1222 vaccination. The CDR3 DNA follows: TGTGCCAGCAGCGTAGAGCCGGGGACTAGCACAGATACGCAGTATTTT. Translated, it gives CASSVEPGTSTDTQYF.